This T cell receptor (beta chain) was identified during a study of blood T cell repertoires in COVID-19. About the study: Donors in the United States, Italy and Spain gave samples during acute or convalescent COVID-19. The cDNA or gDNA used as material had been derived from T cells, B-cell-depleted T cells, or PBMCs.

The data were produced by immunoSEQ multiplex PCR, yet TCRdb's version contains in-frame clones alone and is incomplete. The sample lists roughly 130,000 clones; approximately 80% were seen once. The CDR3 consists of 15 residues. The trim removed 1 base at V and 1 base at J, leaving 1 base unmatched. Germline V gives CDR1 SGHKS, CDR2 YYEKEE (reference sequence). In this sample, this clone turned up a few times. Sequencing input: peripheral blood. The clonotype was recovered from a woman between 55 and 75 years old with acute or convalescent COVID-19. V is TRBV5-5 and J is TRBJ2-1, with 8 bases matching TRBD1. The CDR3 bases are TGTGCCAGCAGCTTGCAGGGGGCATCCTACAATGAGCAGTTCTTC. Protein: CASSLQGASYNEQFF.